This T cell receptor (beta chain) was obtained from a study of T cell changes during pregnancy in multiple sclerosis. Generated by immunoSEQ multiplex PCR, the TCRdb table keeps only in-frame clones and is missing some. The table includes about 52,000 clones, around 92% detected once. With V trimmed by 4 bases and J by 4 bases, 8 bases remained unmatched. CDR3 length: 15 residues. Germline V gene lookup returns CDR1 MNHGY and CDR2 SVAAGI. The sequence was collected from a female donor with multiple sclerosis, enrolled in a pregnancy study. Source: CD4+ T cells from peripheral blood mononuclear cells, taken in the third trimester of pregnancy. The chain couples TRBV6-9 to TRBJ2-5, with TRBD1 matching 8 bases. The CDR3 loop is CASSSLRTGLETQYF. Written as DNA, the CDR3 is TGTGCCAGCAGTTCCCTAAGGACAGGGTTAGAGACCCAGTACTTC.